The next 28 T cell receptor beta chains were all read from a single sample in a study of blood T cell repertoires in COVID-19. Produced via immunoSEQ multiplex PCR; TCRdb's table is partial and in-frame only. The sample holds roughly 35,000 clones, approximately 80% seen once. The sequencing input was peripheral blood. Source of these receptors: a man older than 75 with acute or convalescent COVID-19.

This clone has more than one count but fewer than ten. The gene calls are TRBV11-2 and TRBJ1-2; tentative D call: TRBD1 (5 bases). The CDR3 length is 13 residues. Trimming pared 9 bases from V and 7 bases from J, leaving 18 bases between. The germline V gene encodes CDR1 SGHAT and CDR2 FQNNGV. CDR3 amino acids: CASSLGREAGYTF. CDR3 bases: TGTGCCAGTAGTCTTGGCAGGGAGGCTGGCTACACCTTC. The full variable domain, with the rest looked up from reference TRBV11-2 and TRBJ1-2, is EAGVAQSPRYKIIEKRQSVAFWCNPISGHATLYWYQQILGQGPKLLIQFQNNGVVDDSQLPKDRFSAERLKGVDSTLKIQPAKLEDSAVYLCASSLGREAGYTFGSGTRLTVV.

The rearrangement links TRBV5-1 to TRBJ2-7, with a weak D call TRBD1 (6 bases). The V gene lost 0 bases and the J gene lost 2 bases, with 6 bases spanning the gap. The V gene's germline CDR1 is SGHRS and CDR2 YFSETQ. This CDR3 has 13 residues. The CDR3 DNA reads TGCGCCAGCAGCTTGGACAGGGCCTACGAGCAGTACTTC. As protein: CASSLDRAYEQYF.

V usage is TRBV6-5 and J usage is TRBJ1-2; D remains unclear. The CDR3 is 14 residues long. V was shortened by 5 bases and J by 2 bases, with 12 bases between the two germline ends. The germline gives CDR1 MNHEY, CDR2 SVGAGI. This chain's CDR3 is CASSLTAANYGYTF. CDR3 coding DNA: TGTGCCAGCAGTCTTACAGCTGCCAACTATGGCTACACCTTC.

Note on this clone: Germline is not matched at one junction end, which may reflect a read error. This chain connects TRBV23-1 to TRBJ2-4; 10 bases fit TRBD1. TRBV23-1 is marked as an open reading frame, function uncertain. This CDR3 contains 16 residues. CDR3 sequence (DNA): TGCACCAGCAGTCCCTGGGGGGACAGGGGCGGAAACATTCAGTACTTC. As protein: CTSSPWGDRGGNIQYF.

The chain combines TRBV4-3 with TRBJ2-2, with TRBD2 as a possible D gene (6 bases). Germline-derived CDR1 and CDR2 are LGHNA and YSLEER. V dropped 0 bases and J dropped 6 bases, with 11 bases sitting between them. The CDR3 runs 15 residues. CDR3 sequence reads: CASSQDWLAPGELFF. The CDR3 DNA reads as TGCGCCAGCAGCCAAGATTGGCTAGCGCCCGGGGAGCTGTTTTTT.

The chain has TRBV30 and TRBJ2-7; D possibly corresponds to TRBD1 (5 bases). The CDR3 has 12 residues. The ends were cut back, 1 base at V and 4 bases at J, with 8 bases in the middle. The germline CDR1 and CDR2 sequences are GTSNPN and SVGIG (reference sequence). CDR3 region: CAWSGQGYEQYF. The CDR3 DNA reads as TGTGCCTGGAGTGGCCAGGGATACGAGCAGTACTTC.

The rearrangement joins TRBV7-9 to TRBJ1-4; 9 bases are shared with TRBD1. CDR3 length: 15 residues. After removal of 0 bases from V and 8 bases from J, the junction contained 4 bases not matched to a gene. From germline, CDR1 is SEHNR and CDR2 FQNEAQ (reference sequence). The CDR3, as DNA: TGTGCCAGCAGCTTAGCCGGGACAGGGAGGGAAAAACTGTTTTTT. Translating it yields CASSLAGTGREKLFF.

A single count supports this clone. V and J are TRBV9 and TRBJ2-7, with D tentatively TRBD1 (5 bases). V lost 5 bases to trimming and J lost 3 bases, with 18 bases between them. The length of the CDR3 is 15 residues. Germline assignment: CDR1 SGDLS and CDR2 YYNGEE. This CDR3 is CASRVADIRFYEQYF. The CDR3, as DNA: TGTGCCAGCAGGGTCGCGGACATTAGGTTCTACGAGCAGTACTTC.

The chain is built from TRBV5-1 and TRBJ2-3; the D gene is possibly TRBD1 (5 bases). The CDR3 has 14 residues. Trimming cost V 4 bases and J 6 bases, with 15 bases left between them. Germline V gene data show CDR1 as SGHRS and CDR2 as YFSETQ. CDR3 sequence: CASSATRQFDTQYF. The CDR3, as DNA: TGCGCCAGCAGCGCCACACGACAGTTCGATACGCAGTATTTT. Drawing the rest from reference TRBV5-1 and TRBJ2-3, the complete variable domain is KAGVTQTPRYLIKTRGQQVTLSCSPISGHRSVSWYQQTPGQGLQFLFEYFSETQRNKGNFPGRFSGRQFSNSRSEMNVSTLELGDSALYLCASSATRQFDTQYFGPGTRLTVL.

This clone has a count of ten or more. The V and J genes are TRBV7-9 and TRBJ2-7; D remains ambiguous. The CDR3 covers 13 residues. Germline lookup yields CDR1 SEHNR and CDR2 FQNEAQ (reference sequence). Trimming removed 2 bases from V and 3 bases from J, with 8 bases in between. Here the CDR3 DNA reads TGTGCCAGCAGCTTAACAGAAAACTACGAGCAGTACTTC. Translated, it gives CASSLTENYEQYF.

The chain uses TRBV4-2 and TRBJ2-3; D is possibly TRBD1 (5 bases). Germline-derived CDR1 and CDR2 are LGHNA and YNFKEQ. V was shortened by 1 base and J by 5 bases, with 10 bases between the two germline ends. This CDR3 has 14 residues. The CDR3 DNA reads TGTGCCAGCAGCCAAGGTGATCAGGGAGATACGCAGTATTTT. It specifies CASSQGDQGDTQYF.

The chain links TRBV11-2 to TRBJ2-1, with 13 nucleotides matching TRBD2. The CDR3 loop spans 15 amino acids. V gave up 5 bases and J gave up 6 bases; unmatched junction bases: 4. CDR1 is SGHAT, CDR2 FQNNGV, per germline. This CDR3 reads CASSVLAGGVNEQFF. CDR3 DNA sequence: TGTGCCAGCAGCGTACTAGCGGGAGGGGTCAATGAGCAGTTCTTC.

The rearrangement links TRBV10-3 to TRBJ1-2, with D possibly being TRBD1 (6 bases). Germline V gene sequence: CDR1 ENHRY, CDR2 SYGVKD. V was trimmed by 2 bases and J by 8 bases, leaving 18 bases between them. The CDR3 is 15 amino acids. The CDR3 loop is CAISEIGGLFWGYTF. CDR3 DNA sequence: TGTGCCATCAGTGAGATCGGGGGGCTGTTTTGGGGCTACACCTTC.

This rearrangement joins TRBV29-1 to TRBJ1-2, with 7 positions matching TRBD1. Germline V gene data show CDR1 as SQVTM and CDR2 as ANQGSEA. CDR3 size: 12 residues. J gave up 8 bases and V 6 bases, and 9 bases lay outside the gene matches. DNA of the CDR3: TGCAGCGTGGGTTCCGACAGGGTCGGCTACACCTTC. Residues: CSVGSDRVGYTF.

V and J are TRBV5-1 and TRBJ2-7; D might be TRBD1 (6 bases). Germline V gene data show CDR1 as SGHRS and CDR2 as YFSETQ. Trimming took off 3 bases at V and 1 base at J, with 11 bases between the two ends. The CDR3 has 14 residues. The CDR3 DNA follows: TGCGCCAGCAGCTGGCAGACAGGTTCCTACGAGCAGTACTTC. This codes for CASSWQTGSYEQYF.

The CDR3 sequence: CASSSQTSVNEQFF. CDR3 DNA sequence: TGTGCCAGCAGCTCCCAGACTAGTGTCAATGAGCAGTTCTTC. V is TRBV7-3 and J is TRBJ2-1; tentatively, D is TRBD2 (6 bases). Germline V gene lookup returns CDR1 SGHTA and CDR2 FQGTGA. CDR3 size: 14 residues. The V and J ends lost 4 bases and 6 bases respectively, with 13 bases between them.

This sequence joins TRBV7-8 and TRBJ1-4; possibly TRBD1 for D (6 bases). The CDR3 runs to 17 residues. The germline V and J ends were trimmed by 0 bases and 8 bases, with 19 bases remaining between them. Per the germline V gene, CDR1 is SGHVS and CDR2 is FQNEAQ. CDR3 sequence: CASSLAGAGSRGEKLFF. CDR3 nucleotides: TGTGCCAGCAGCTTAGCGGGGGCGGGCAGTCGAGGGGAAAAACTGTTTTTT.

This clone is a singleton in its sample. V is TRBV27 and J is TRBJ1-4, with a possible D match to TRBD1 (5 bases). The V gene's germline CDR1 is MNHEY and CDR2 SMNVEV (reference sequence). V gave up 8 bases and J gave up 7 bases, with 14 bases separating them. CDR3 length: 13 amino acids. The CDR3 DNA follows: TGTGCCAGCTCCGACAGCCTTATTGAAAAACTGTTTTTT. This sequence encodes CASSDSLIEKLFF.

This chain uses TRBV2 with TRBJ1-4; 7 nucleotides match TRBD1. From germline, CDR1 is SNHLY and CDR2 FYNNEI. The V segment lost 7 bases and the J segment 5 bases; nucleotides outside the gene matches: 10. The CDR3 covers 15 residues. The CDR3 region is CASTRDRTANEKLFF. The CDR3 DNA is TGTGCCAGCACCAGGGACAGAACGGCCAATGAAAAACTGTTTTTT.

The rearrangement links TRBV30 to TRBJ1-3; D may be TRBD1 (5 bases). The CDR3 is 14 residues long. In germline, CDR1 is GTSNPN, CDR2 SVGIG (reference sequence). V lost 3 bases and J lost 4, with 13 bases in between. CDR3 protein: CAWSARVAGNTIYF. The CDR3 DNA follows: TGTGCCTGGAGCGCCAGGGTTGCAGGAAACACCATATATTTT.

J is TRBJ1-2 and V is TRBV7-9; tentatively, D is TRBD1 (5 bases). The V gene's germline CDR1 is SEHNR and CDR2 FQNEAQ (reference sequence). The length of the CDR3 is 13 residues. V lost 6 bases, J lost 7 bases, and 15 bases lay in between. The CDR3 protein is CASSSQGVGGYTF. Written as DNA, the CDR3 is TGTGCCAGCAGTTCCCAGGGTGTCGGTGGCTACACCTTC.

The chain links TRBV5-4 to TRBJ2-3; D is possibly TRBD2 (5 bases). The germline V gene has CDR1 SGHNT and CDR2 YYREEE (reference sequence). This CDR3 has 15 residues. V was trimmed by 2 bases and J by 2 bases, leaving 12 bases between them. CDR3 sequence reads: CASSFGLELTDTQYF. The CDR3 DNA reads as TGTGCCAGCAGCTTCGGACTGGAGCTCACAGATACGCAGTATTTT.

The chain employs TRBV27 and TRBJ2-7, with D possibly TRBD2 on 6 matching bases. V was cut by 2 bases and J by 6 bases, with 17 bases left in between. Germline V gene data show CDR1 as MNHEY and CDR2 as SMNVEV (reference sequence). The CDR3 contains 15 residues. As DNA, the CDR3 is TGTGCCAGCAGTTTAACACGGGGGTGGCGGGGCGAGCAGTACTTC. It is translated as CASSLTRGWRGEQYF.

The chain employs TRBV7-2 and TRBJ2-5; 7 nucleotides match TRBD2. This CDR3 has 16 amino acids. The germline CDR1 and CDR2 sequences are SGHTA and FQGNSA. The V and J ends lost 5 bases and 5 bases, in that order; junction bases with no gene match: 14. The CDR3 loop is CASSKSPPGLGETQYF. CDR3 in DNA: TGTGCCAGCAGCAAAAGTCCCCCCGGACTAGGTGAGACCCAGTACTTC.

The chain is built from TRBV24-1 and TRBJ1-2; TRBD1 matches 7 bases. The junction had 6 bases not matched to a gene; V was cut back by 5 bases and J by 4 bases. The CDR3 is 14 residues long. Looked up from germline, CDR1 is KGHDR and CDR2 is SFDVKD. The CDR3 nucleotides read TGTGCCACCAGTGCCCGACAGGGATCCTATGGCTACACCTTC. This sequence encodes CATSARQGSYGYTF.

The V gene is TRBV3-1 (or the pseudogene TRBV3-2), the J gene TRBJ2-1; 8 bases match TRBD2. The CDR3 length is 15 residues. Germline V gene lookup returns CDR1 LGHDT and CDR2 YNNKEL (reference sequence). The V gene end was trimmed by 1 base and the J gene end by 10 bases; junction bases not matched to a gene: 9. The chain's CDR3 is CASSQALAGPSEQFF. The CDR3 DNA reads TGTGCCAGCAGCCAAGCTTTAGCGGGACCCTCAGAGCAGTTCTTC.

The V call is TRBV25-1, the J call TRBJ1-5; no clear D gene. V lost 2 bases, J lost 6 bases, and 5 bases lay in between. This CDR3 spans 12 amino acids. Germline V lookup: CDR1 MGHDK, CDR2 SYGVNS. CDR3 in amino acids: CASSEGAQPQHF. CDR3 nucleotide sequence: TGTGCCAGCAGTGAAGGAGCTCAGCCCCAGCATTTT.

The J gene is TRBJ1-1, the V gene TRBV7-2; D unclear. Between the trimmed V and J ends, which lost 5 bases and 5 bases, there was a span of 9 bases. This CDR3 comprises 12 residues. In germline, CDR1 is SGHTA, CDR2 FQGNSA. CDR3 sequence (DNA): TGTGCCAGCAGCCCGGTGGTTACTGAAGCTTTCTTT. Protein sequence: CASSPVVTEAFF.